The entry that follows covers one T cell receptor beta chain sequence. Its antigen remains unknown. The libraries were made with immunoSEQ v3.0 at survey level. Measured with immunoSEQ multiplex PCR; TCRdb has only the in-frame clones, and not every one. This table holds around 16,000 clones, about 81% found once. The source of the sample is a study of long-term antiretroviral therapy in people with HIV. Study-level points and caveats: Post-ART, diversity grew, though it stayed under transplant donor control levels. HIV repertoires showed narrower CDR3 length ranges than controls.

Treatment locations for all participants with HIV were in the United States. Roughly 0.95-10 million cryopreserved PBMC were held in samples before DNA extraction. There are 13 residues in the CDR3. Germline assignment: CDR1 SGHNT and CDR2 YYREEE (reference sequence). V lost 4 bases and J 5 bases, leaving 10 bases between the germline ends. The chain couples TRBV5-4 to TRBJ2-1, with a weak D call TRBD1 (6 bases). The sequence was collected from a woman between 40 and 50 years old with HIV. Material: unsorted PBMCs, obtained 3.2 years after starting antiretroviral therapy. In DNA form, the CDR3 reads TGTGCCAGCAGCGCGGACAGACACAATGAGCAGTTCTTC. It yields the protein CASSADRHNEQFF.